The clone carrying this TCR beta chain showed up just once. Its antigen is unknown. CDR3 size: 15 residues. Trimming took 4 bases from V and 7 from J; bases not matched to a gene: 8. CDR1 SGDLS and CDR2 YYNGEE come from the germline V gene. The record originates from a study of OX40 agonist ivuxolimab in advanced cancers. Study-level results: The work left the antigen specificity of expanded peripheral T cells undetermined.

The investigators sampled blood at baseline, at cycle 4 day 1, and at cycle 7 day 1. The repertoire was sequenced with immunoSEQ multiplex PCR; TCRdb's copy has only in-frame clones and lacks some. The top ten clones hold about 15% of a sample with about 23,000 clones, roughly 80% of them seen once. The material was CD4+ or CD8+ T cells sorted from blood, obtained in a trial of the OX40 agonist ivuxolimab. The receptor was derived from an adult with an advanced solid tumor such as melanoma, head and neck, liver or kidney cancer. The V and J genes are TRBV9 and TRBJ2-1, with 10 bases lining up with TRBD2. CDR3 sequence reads: CASSLSGTSVNEQFF. Written as DNA, the CDR3 is TGTGCCAGCAGCTTATCCGGGACTAGCGTAAATGAGCAGTTCTTC.